This T cell receptor beta chain originates from a study of OX40 agonist ivuxolimab in advanced cancers. General notes on the study: Ivuxolimab was an agonistic, fully human IgG2 monoclonal antibody directed against OX40 (CD134), a costimulatory receptor. Intravenous ivuxolimab was administered to patients every 2 weeks at six dose levels: 0.01, 0.1, 0.3, 1.5, 3 and 10 mg/kg. Of the roughly 54 dose-escalation patients, hepatocellular carcinoma was present in some 19, melanoma in approximately 15, renal cell carcinoma in 9 and head and neck cancer in 9. A male proportion of roughly 80% and a mean age of 60 years, ranging from about 23 to 79, were recorded for the dose-escalation cohort. Prior anti-PD-1, anti-PD-L1 or anti-CTLA-4 therapy was permitted, and 35% to 40% of dose-escalation patients had received checkpoint inhibitors. Partial responses were achieved by three dose-escalation patients, of whom one had hepatocellular carcinoma and two had cutaneous melanoma. Peripheral TCRbeta sequencing aimed to test whether ivuxolimab altered TCR sequence diversity and caused clonal T-cell expansion. The paper describes the monotherapy dose-escalation part (N = 52 patients) of the phase I trial of ivuxolimab. On the study overall, not on this receptor specifically: Low levels of normalized T-cell clonal expansion were also seen in some patients who did not respond. The antigen specificity of the clonally expanded peripheral T cells was not determined. On average, CD8+ T cells showed more expanded clones than CD4+ T cells after ivuxolimab. In the 0.1-3.0 mg/kg groups, partial responders had among the lowest normalized peripheral clonal expansion, particularly in CD8+ T cells. At doses from 0.1 to 3.0 mg/kg, clonal expansion was seen in both CD4+ and CD8+ blood T cells between baseline and week 6.

Genomic DNA was extracted from sorted cells for sequencing of the TCRbeta CDR3 region. The immunoSEQ Assay was used for sequencing of TCRbeta CDR3 regions. What TCRdb holds here is the immuneACCESS table cut down to in-frame rearrangements. Part of the clones is not present; checked against another copy, under half of the missing clones reflect an unresolved V gene, and the others are unexplained. This sample is represented by 73,000 or so clones; around 84% of them were singletons. Approximately 2.4% of the sample comes from the top ten. Patients with a history of autoimmune disease or receiving systemic immunosuppression were excluded from the trial. Peripheral blood for TCR sequencing was drawn from every dose cohort at baseline, at cycle 4 day 1 and at cycle 7 day 1. The samples were taken from a phase I, first-in-human, multicenter, open-label dose-escalation trial of ivuxolimab. Adults with locally advanced or metastatic head and neck squamous cell, hepatocellular, melanoma or renal cell carcinoma were enrolled in the trial. Before TCR sequencing, CD4+ and CD8+ T cells were separately sorted from peripheral blood.

CDR1 and CDR2, per the germline V gene (reference sequence), are SEHNR and FQNEAQ. V has 5 bases trimmed and J has 5 bases trimmed; junction bases matching no gene number 15. Including the terminal cysteine and phenylalanine, the CDR3 comprises 17 residues. Here the CDR3 DNA is all that survives: 51 bases in frame from base 1. As to this clone: Its antigen is currently not known. Base qualities are not recorded, but no much larger clone differs from it by a single base.

The source of this sequence is an adult with an advanced solid tumor such as melanoma, head and neck, liver or kidney cancer. Here the chain combines TRBV7-9 and TRBJ2-3; 8 central bases correspond to TRBD2. The sequences come from CD4+ or CD8+ T cells sorted from blood, collected in a trial of the OX40 agonist ivuxolimab. The CDR3 protein is CASSPLAAAGAGDTQYF. The bases are TGTGCCAGCAGCCCCTTAGCGGCAGCGGGAGCTGGAGATACGCAGTATTTT.